The rows below give T cell receptor beta chains drawn from one sample of a study of radiotherapy plus CTLA-4 blockade in lung cancer. TCRdb's table, derived via immunoSEQ multiplex PCR, lists solely in-frame clones and lacks some. The repertoire holds 90,000 or so clones, with more than 75% as singletons. Sequencing was performed on peripheral blood, taken from a patient treated with radiotherapy plus ipilimumab. The origin of the receptors is a human donor with non-small cell lung cancer who had a partial response to radiotherapy plus ipilimumab. The CDR3 runs from the conserved cysteine through the conserved F or W. The order of the fields is V gene, clone size, D gene, J gene, CDR3 protein, CDR3 DNA. The D gene is left open where the match is weak. Only some rows state a clone size, as once, few, many or a class for expanded clones.

TRBV7-2,.,.,TRBJ1-5,CASSLAGENQPQHF,TGTGCCAGCAGCTTAGCAGGGGAAAATCAACCCCAGCATTTT
TRBV11-3,.,.,TRBJ2-1,CASSLGAGEGEQFF,TGTGCCAGCAGCTTAGGGGCGGGCGAAGGAGAGCAGTTCTTC
TRBV5-4,.,TRBD1,TRBJ1-1,CASSPRLPGQGNTEAFF,TGTGCCAGCAGCCCCCGCTTGCCGGGACAGGGGAACACTGAAGCTTTCTTT
TRBV2,.,TRBD2,TRBJ2-1,CASSLAGLWNEQFF,TGTGCCAGCAGCCTAGCGGGATTGTGGAATGAGCAGTTCTTC
TRBV9,.,TRBD2,TRBJ2-1,CASTGRLAGDLLSSYNEQFF,TGTGCCAGCACCGGCCGACTAGCGGGAGACCTTCTAAGCTCCTACAATGAGCAGTTCTTC
TRBV4-1,.,.,TRBJ2-4,CASSQELEGSQYF,TGCGCCAGCAGCCAAGAACTAGAAGGCTCTCAGTACTTC
TRBV12-5,.,TRBD1,TRBJ2-2,CASGLVVQGTGELFF,TGTGCTAGTGGTTTGGTCGTACAGGGGACCGGGGAGCTGTTTTTT
TRBV7-9,once,.,TRBJ2-3,CASSLSRQRTADTQYF,TGTGCCAGCAGCCTGAGCCGACAACGAACCGCAGATACGCAGTATTTT
TRBV6-4,.,.,TRBJ2-1,CASSDSIYGSGYNEQFF,TGTGCCAGCAGTGACTCGATTTATGGTAGCGGCTACAATGAGCAGTTCTTC
TRBV4-1,.,TRBD1,TRBJ2-3,CASSQDPAGGRTDTQYF,TGCGCCAGCAGCCAAGATCCGGCAGGGGGCCGCACAGATACGCAGTATTTT
TRBV9,.,.,TRBJ1-2,CASSVSWGGEYGYTF,TGTGCCAGCAGCGTTAGCTGGGGAGGGGAGTATGGCTACACCTTC
TRBV11-3,few,TRBD1,TRBJ2-1,CASSLGLTGGEHEQFF,TGTGCCAGCAGCTTAGGGTTGACAGGGGGCGAACATGAGCAGTTCTTC
TRBV6-4,few,.,TRBJ1-1,CASLIGGTEAFF,TGTGCCAGCCTCATCGGAGGCACTGAAGCTTTCTTT
TRBV28,.,.,TRBJ2-3,CASSLDGSADTQYF,TGTGCCAGCAGTTTGGACGGGAGTGCAGATACGCAGTATTTT
TRBV10-3,.,.,TRBJ1-4,CAISESAGTLTNEKLFF,TGTGCCATCAGTGAGTCCGCAGGGACTTTAACTAATGAAAAACTGTTTTTT
TRBV2,.,.,TRBJ2-5,CASRTLRGQETQYF,TGTGCCAGCAGGACCCTAAGAGGACAAGAGACCCAGTACTTC
TRBV9,.,TRBD2,TRBJ2-1,CASSVGLAGRDEQFF,TGTGCCAGCAGCGTAGGTCTAGCAGGGAGGGATGAGCAGTTCTTC
TRBV28,.,.,TRBJ2-5,CASSLAGWETQYF,TGTGCCAGCAGTTTGGCAGGGTGGGAGACCCAGTACTTC
TRBV5-4,.,.,TRBJ2-5,CASSHPTGETQYF,TGTGCCAGCAGTCATCCGACAGGAGAGACCCAGTACTTC
TRBV10-3,.,TRBD1,TRBJ1-2,CAISELDRGRYTF,TGTGCCATCAGTGAGCTAGACAGGGGAAGGTACACCTTC
TRBV13,.,TRBD2,TRBJ2-1,CASSSEGTSGSSYNEQFF,TGTGCCAGCAGCTCCGAAGGGACTAGCGGGAGCTCCTACAATGAGCAGTTCTTC
TRBV7-2,once,TRBD2,TRBJ2-1,CASSSGTSGRVDEQFF,TGTGCCAGCAGCTCAGGGACTAGCGGGAGAGTCGATGAGCAGTTCTTC
TRBV7-3,once,.,TRBJ2-2,CASSPNTGELFF,TGTGCCAGCAGCCCTAACACCGGGGAGCTGTTTTTT
TRBV6-6,.,TRBD1,TRBJ1-4,CASSRTGVGEKLFF,TGTGCCAGCAGCCGGACAGGGGTGGGAGAAAAACTGTTTTTT
TRBV28,.,TRBD2,TRBJ2-1,CASSLGGRVYNEQFF,TGTGCCAGCAGTTTAGGCGGGAGGGTTTACAATGAGCAGTTCTTC
TRBV28,.,TRBD2,TRBJ2-3,CASSLFLPRLAGGSDTQYF,TGTGCCAGCAGTTTATTTCTCCCCCGACTAGCGGGAGGTTCAGATACGCAGTATTTT
TRBV5-4,.,TRBD1,TRBJ2-5,CASSQGQGRETQYF,TGTGCCAGCAGCCAAGGACAGGGGAGGGAGACCCAGTACTTC